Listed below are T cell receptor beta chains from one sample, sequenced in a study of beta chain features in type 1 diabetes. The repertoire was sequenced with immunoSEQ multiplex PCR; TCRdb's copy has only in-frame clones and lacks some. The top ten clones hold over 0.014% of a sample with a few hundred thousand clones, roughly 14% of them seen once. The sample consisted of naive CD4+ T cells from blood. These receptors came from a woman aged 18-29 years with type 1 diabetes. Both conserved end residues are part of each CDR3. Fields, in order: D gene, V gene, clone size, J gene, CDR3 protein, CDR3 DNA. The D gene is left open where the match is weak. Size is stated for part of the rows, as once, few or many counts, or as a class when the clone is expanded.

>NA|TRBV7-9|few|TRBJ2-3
CASSSDGGTDTQYF
TGTGCCAGCAGCTCGGACGGGGGCACAGATACGCAGTATTTT
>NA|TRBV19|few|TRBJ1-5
CASSKGGVSNQPQHF
TGTGCCAGTAGTAAGGGAGGGGTGAGCAATCAGCCCCAGCATTTT
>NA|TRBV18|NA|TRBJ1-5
CASSPQSNQPQHF
TGTGCCAGCTCACCGCAGAGCAATCAGCCCCAGCATTTT
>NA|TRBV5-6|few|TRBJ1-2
CASSLSRAGGYTF
TGTGCCAGCAGCTTAAGCAGGGCTGGAGGCTACACCTTC
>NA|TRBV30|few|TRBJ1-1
CAWRVEDTEAFF
TGTGCCTGGAGGGTTGAGGACACTGAAGCTTTCTTT
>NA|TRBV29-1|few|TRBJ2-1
CSVGPSSFFGEQFF
TGCAGCGTTGGGCCTAGTAGTTTCTTTGGTGAGCAGTTCTTC
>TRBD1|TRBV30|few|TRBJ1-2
CACINHRGYGYTF
TGTGCCTGCATCAACCACAGGGGTTACGGCTACACCTTC
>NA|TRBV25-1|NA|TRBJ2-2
CAVGGSAGELFF
TGTGCTGTGGGGGGATCCGCCGGGGAGCTGTTTTTT
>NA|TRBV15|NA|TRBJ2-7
CATSSYPTGTESYEQYF
TGTGCCACCAGCTCTTACCCTACCGGGACTGAGTCCTACGAGCAGTACTTC
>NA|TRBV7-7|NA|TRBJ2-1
CASSYSRLSRFF
TGTGCCAGCAGCTATTCGAGGCTCAGTAGGTTCTTC
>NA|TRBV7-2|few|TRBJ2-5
CASRPASGETQYF
TGTGCCAGCAGACCGGCCTCGGGAGAGACCCAGTACTTC
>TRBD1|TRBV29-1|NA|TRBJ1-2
CSVDVTGSVGNYGYTF
TGCAGCGTTGATGTGACAGGGAGTGTAGGAAACTATGGCTACACCTTC
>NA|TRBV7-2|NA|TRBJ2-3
CASRTWSGHSTDTQYF
TGTGCCAGCAGGACTTGGTCCGGACATAGCACAGATACGCAGTATTTT
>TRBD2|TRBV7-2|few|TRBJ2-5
CASSSSGVVETQYF
TGTGCCAGCAGCTCTAGCGGAGTGGTTGAGACCCAGTACTTC